This is a list of T cell receptor beta chains from one sample in a study of cytomegalovirus exposure and HLA in healthy donors. Generated by immunoSEQ multiplex PCR, the TCRdb table keeps only in-frame clones and is missing some. Seen here are about 140,000 clones, approximately 84% observed once, and the top ten hold less than 1.5%. Specimen: PBMCs. The source of these receptors is a man aged 25 to 40 in good health and CMV-seropositive. Each CDR3 is given with its conserved first and last residue. Fields, in order: clone size, V gene, D gene, J gene, CDR3 DNA, CDR3 protein. D genes are given only for firm matches. Only some rows state a clone size, as once, few, many or a class for expanded clones.

clone_size: .; v_call: TRBV9; d_call: .; j_call: TRBJ1-4; cdr3_nt: TGTGCCAGCAGCGTAGCCCAGGGGAGCGAAAAACTGTTTTTT; cdr3_aa: CASSVAQGSEKLFF
clone_size: .; v_call: TRBV6-1; d_call: TRBD2; j_call: TRBJ2-2; cdr3_nt: TGTGCCAGCAGTGAGTTTAAGCGGGAGGTCGTCGGGGAGCTGTTTTTT; cdr3_aa: CASSEFKREVVGELFF
clone_size: .; v_call: TRBV11-3; d_call: .; j_call: TRBJ2-4; cdr3_nt: TGTGCCAGCAGCTTGGTAGCGGTAGCCAAAAACATTCAGTACTTC; cdr3_aa: CASSLVAVAKNIQYF
clone_size: .; v_call: TRBV15; d_call: TRBD1; j_call: TRBJ1-5; cdr3_nt: TGTGCCACCAGCAGACTGAATTACAGGGGCGGCAATCAGCCCCAGCATTTT; cdr3_aa: CATSRLNYRGGNQPQHF
clone_size: .; v_call: TRBV19; d_call: .; j_call: TRBJ2-7; cdr3_nt: TGTGCCAGTAGTATGGGCGGTCAGGGATTTTCCTACGAGCAGTACTTC; cdr3_aa: CASSMGGQGFSYEQYF
clone_size: .; v_call: TRBV11-3; d_call: .; j_call: TRBJ2-1; cdr3_nt: TGTGCCAGCAGCTTCGCGGGGACCCAAGGGAATGAGCAGTTCTTC; cdr3_aa: CASSFAGTQGNEQFF
clone_size: .; v_call: TRBV18; d_call: TRBD2; j_call: TRBJ2-1; cdr3_nt: TGTGCCAGCTCACCAGGGAGGGGTAGGGATGAGCAGTTCTTC; cdr3_aa: CASSPGRGRDEQFF
clone_size: .; v_call: TRBV5-8; d_call: TRBD2; j_call: TRBJ2-5; cdr3_nt: TGTGCCAGCAGCTGGGGACTAGCGGGAGGGGAGAGAGAGACCCAGTACTTC; cdr3_aa: CASSWGLAGGERETQYF
clone_size: .; v_call: TRBV27; d_call: TRBD1; j_call: TRBJ1-1; cdr3_nt: TGTGCCAGCAGTTTCATACAGGGGGCTCGCACTGAAGCTTTCTTT; cdr3_aa: CASSFIQGARTEAFF
clone_size: .; v_call: TRBV29-1; d_call: .; j_call: TRBJ2-3; cdr3_nt: TGCAGCGTTGCGGAGCCGTTGGGCACAGATACGCAGTATTTT; cdr3_aa: CSVAEPLGTDTQYF
clone_size: .; v_call: TRBV5-1; d_call: TRBD1; j_call: TRBJ1-5; cdr3_nt: TGCGCCAGCAGCTTCGGGACAGGGGGTCAGCCCCAGCATTTT; cdr3_aa: CASSFGTGGQPQHF
clone_size: .; v_call: TRBV7-6; d_call: TRBD2; j_call: TRBJ2-3; cdr3_nt: TGTGCCAGCAGCTTAGGGGTAGCGGGAGAAGTAGATACGCAGTATTTT; cdr3_aa: CASSLGVAGEVDTQYF
clone_size: few; v_call: TRBV5-1; d_call: TRBD2; j_call: TRBJ2-5; cdr3_nt: TGCGCCAGCAGCCCTCGTAGCGGGAGGACAATTGGGGAGACCCAGTACTTC; cdr3_aa: CASSPRSGRTIGETQYF
clone_size: .; v_call: TRBV14; d_call: TRBD1; j_call: TRBJ2-7; cdr3_nt: TGTGCCAGCAGCCAAGTTCCGGGACAGGGTAGATACGAGCAGTACTTC; cdr3_aa: CASSQVPGQGRYEQYF
clone_size: .; v_call: TRBV14; d_call: .; j_call: TRBJ2-7; cdr3_nt: TGTGCCAGCAGCCCGGGGGAACGAGAAATTTACCAAATCAGCTCCTACGAGCAGTACTTC; cdr3_aa: CASSPGEREIYQISSYEQYF
clone_size: once; v_call: TRBV6-6; d_call: .; j_call: TRBJ1-2; cdr3_nt: TGTGCCAGCAGTCCCCCGGGGGGAGCGTTAGGCTACACCTTC; cdr3_aa: CASSPPGGALGYTF
clone_size: .; v_call: TRBV2; d_call: .; j_call: TRBJ1-5; cdr3_nt: TGTGCCAGCAGCGGAATAAACAGGGATCAGCCCCAGCATTTT; cdr3_aa: CASSGINRDQPQHF
clone_size: .; v_call: TRBV5-1; d_call: .; j_call: TRBJ1-2; cdr3_nt: TGCGCCAGCAGCTTAGACGGGTCTAACTATGGCTACACCTTC; cdr3_aa: CASSLDGSNYGYTF
clone_size: .; v_call: TRBV30; d_call: .; j_call: TRBJ2-2; cdr3_nt: TGTGCCTGGAGCCAACAGGGTTTGGACACCGGGGAGCTGTTTTTT; cdr3_aa: CAWSQQGLDTGELFF
clone_size: .; v_call: TRBV14; d_call: TRBD1; j_call: TRBJ1-1; cdr3_nt: TGTGCCAGCTCCTGGACAGGAGTCACTGAAGCTTTCTTT; cdr3_aa: CASSWTGVTEAFF
clone_size: .; v_call: TRBV6-5; d_call: .; j_call: TRBJ1-5; cdr3_nt: TGTGCCAGCAGAACGGACACGACTAGCAATCAGCCCCAGCATTTT; cdr3_aa: CASRTDTTSNQPQHF
clone_size: .; v_call: TRBV5-8; d_call: .; j_call: TRBJ2-3; cdr3_nt: TGTGCCATGGGCTCCCGCACAGATACGCAGTATTTT; cdr3_aa: CAMGSRTDTQYF
clone_size: .; v_call: TRBV16; d_call: TRBD1; j_call: TRBJ1-2; cdr3_nt: TGTGCCAGCAGCCCTGACAGGGCCTATGGCTACACCTTC; cdr3_aa: CASSPDRAYGYTF
clone_size: once; v_call: TRBV15; d_call: TRBD2; j_call: TRBJ2-7; cdr3_nt: TGTGCCACCAGCAGGGGATCCAGCGGGGGGGCCCACGAGCAGTACTTC; cdr3_aa: CATSRGSSGGAHEQYF
clone_size: .; v_call: TRBV19; d_call: .; j_call: TRBJ2-7; cdr3_nt: TGTGCCAGTAGTACCAGACAGGAGGCCTACGAGCAGTACTTC; cdr3_aa: CASSTRQEAYEQYF
clone_size: .; v_call: TRBV5-1; d_call: .; j_call: TRBJ1-4; cdr3_nt: TGCGCCACCGAAAGACCTGCTAGGGAAAAACTGTTTTTT; cdr3_aa: CATERPAREKLFF
clone_size: few; v_call: TRBV27; d_call: TRBD1; j_call: TRBJ1-2; cdr3_nt: TGTGCCAGCAGTTTTCAAACAGGGGGCATCGGTGGCTACACCTTC; cdr3_aa: CASSFQTGGIGGYTF
clone_size: once; v_call: TRBV10-2; d_call: .; j_call: TRBJ1-2; cdr3_nt: TGCGCCAGCCCGGGACTTCTGGGCTATGGCTACACCTTC; cdr3_aa: CASPGLLGYGYTF
clone_size: .; v_call: TRBV19; d_call: TRBD2; j_call: TRBJ2-5; cdr3_nt: TGTGCCAGTAGTATCTGGGCGGGAGTGGGAGAGACCCAGTACTTC; cdr3_aa: CASSIWAGVGETQYF
clone_size: .; v_call: TRBV5-1; d_call: TRBD1; j_call: TRBJ2-7; cdr3_nt: TGCGCCAGCAGCGACGGACAGGGGCTACACGAGCAGTACTTC; cdr3_aa: CASSDGQGLHEQYF
clone_size: .; v_call: TRBV7-2; d_call: .; j_call: TRBJ1-2; cdr3_nt: TGTGCCAGCAGCTTAGGTTTCCAACGGGGCTACACCTTC; cdr3_aa: CASSLGFQRGYTF
clone_size: few; v_call: TRBV6-1; d_call: .; j_call: TRBJ1-2; cdr3_nt: TGTGCCAGCAGTGAAACGGTCTACACCTTC; cdr3_aa: CASSETVYTF
clone_size: .; v_call: TRBV6-6; d_call: TRBD1; j_call: TRBJ2-2; cdr3_nt: TGTGCCAGCGGATGGAGGACAGGGGTTACCGGGGAGCTGTTTTTT; cdr3_aa: CASGWRTGVTGELFF
clone_size: .; v_call: TRBV14; d_call: TRBD1; j_call: TRBJ2-5; cdr3_nt: TGTGCCAGCAGCCCCCTCCCTGGCAGGGGGTGGGAGACCCAGTACTTC; cdr3_aa: CASSPLPGRGWETQYF
clone_size: .; v_call: TRBV2; d_call: TRBD1; j_call: TRBJ2-7; cdr3_nt: TGTGCCAGCAGAGAGGGACAGTACTACGAGCAGTACTTC; cdr3_aa: CASREGQYYEQYF
clone_size: .; v_call: TRBV7-2; d_call: TRBD2; j_call: TRBJ2-7; cdr3_nt: TGTGCCAGCAGCTCTCCGGGACTAGCCGCCGGCTCCTACGAGCAGTACTTC; cdr3_aa: CASSSPGLAAGSYEQYF
clone_size: .; v_call: TRBV7-3; d_call: TRBD2; j_call: TRBJ2-1; cdr3_nt: TGTGCCAGCAGCTCCCGAGCGGGGGGGGAGAATGAGCAGTTCTTC; cdr3_aa: CASSSRAGGENEQFF
clone_size: .; v_call: TRBV6-5; d_call: .; j_call: TRBJ1-3; cdr3_nt: TGTGCCAGCAGTTCGGGGGTCTTCCTTGGAAACACCATATATTTT; cdr3_aa: CASSSGVFLGNTIYF
clone_size: .; v_call: TRBV5-1; d_call: .; j_call: TRBJ2-3; cdr3_nt: TGCGCCAGCAGCTTGGTGACGGGGGAGCACACAGATACGCAGTATTTT; cdr3_aa: CASSLVTGEHTDTQYF
clone_size: .; v_call: TRBV6-5; d_call: .; j_call: TRBJ2-3; cdr3_nt: TGTGCCAGCAGTTACTCTCGGTCAGGAAGGACAGATACGCAGTATTTT; cdr3_aa: CASSYSRSGRTDTQYF
clone_size: .; v_call: TRBV28; d_call: TRBD1; j_call: TRBJ1-2; cdr3_nt: TGTGCCAGCAGTTTATCAGGGGGATTCTATGGCTACACCTTC; cdr3_aa: CASSLSGGFYGYTF
clone_size: .; v_call: TRBV7-8; d_call: TRBD2; j_call: TRBJ2-7; cdr3_nt: TGTGCCAGCAGCTTAGTGCGGGGGACCTACGAGCAGTACTTC; cdr3_aa: CASSLVRGTYEQYF
clone_size: .; v_call: TRBV11-2; d_call: TRBD2; j_call: TRBJ2-3; cdr3_nt: TGTGCCAGCAGCTCGGTCGGGGGAGGGCCGACAGATACGCAGTATTTT; cdr3_aa: CASSSVGGGPTDTQYF
clone_size: .; v_call: TRBV7-9; d_call: .; j_call: TRBJ1-5; cdr3_nt: TGTGCCAGCAGCCCCGAAACAGGCCAGTTCCATTTT; cdr3_aa: CASSPETGQFHF
clone_size: .; v_call: TRBV9; d_call: .; j_call: TRBJ2-3; cdr3_nt: TGTGCCAGCAGCGTGTCCGGGTACACAGATACGCAGTATTTT; cdr3_aa: CASSVSGYTDTQYF
clone_size: .; v_call: TRBV2; d_call: TRBD1; j_call: TRBJ1-2; cdr3_nt: TGTGCCAGCGGGGGACAGTCCTTATATGGCTACACCTTC; cdr3_aa: CASGGQSLYGYTF
clone_size: .; v_call: TRBV19; d_call: TRBD1; j_call: TRBJ2-5; cdr3_nt: TGTGCCAGTAGTGTCCCTTTCGGGACAGATAACCAAGAGACCCAGTACTTC; cdr3_aa: CASSVPFGTDNQETQYF
clone_size: few; v_call: TRBV7-8; d_call: .; j_call: TRBJ2-1; cdr3_nt: TGTGCCAGCAGCTTATGGCTTGACAGTCTTAACTACAATGAGCAGTTCTTC; cdr3_aa: CASSLWLDSLNYNEQFF
clone_size: .; v_call: TRBV5-4; d_call: TRBD1; j_call: TRBJ2-5; cdr3_nt: TGTGCCAGCAGCTTGGGGGGTGGGACAGGGGTTAAAGAGACCCAGTACTTC; cdr3_aa: CASSLGGGTGVKETQYF
clone_size: .; v_call: TRBV6-1; d_call: .; j_call: TRBJ2-5; cdr3_nt: TGTGCCAGCAGTGAAGGAATTCTCGGAGGGGGCCTCCAAGAGACCCAGTACTTC; cdr3_aa: CASSEGILGGGLQETQYF